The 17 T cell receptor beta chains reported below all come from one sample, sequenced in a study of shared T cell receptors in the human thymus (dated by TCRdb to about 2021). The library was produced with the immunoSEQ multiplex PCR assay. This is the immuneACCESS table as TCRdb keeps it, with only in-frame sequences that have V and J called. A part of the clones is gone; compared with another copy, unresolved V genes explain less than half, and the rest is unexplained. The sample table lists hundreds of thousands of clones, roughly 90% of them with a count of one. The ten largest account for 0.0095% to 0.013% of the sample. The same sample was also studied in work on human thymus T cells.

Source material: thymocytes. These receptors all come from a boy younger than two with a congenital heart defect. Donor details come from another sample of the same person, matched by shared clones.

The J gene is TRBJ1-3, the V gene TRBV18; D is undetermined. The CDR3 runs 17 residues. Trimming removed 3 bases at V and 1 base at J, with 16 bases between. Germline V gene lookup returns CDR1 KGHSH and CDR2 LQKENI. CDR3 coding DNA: TGTGCCAGCTCACCCCCCGCGGAGGTTGGTTCTGGAAACACCATATATTTT. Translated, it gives CASSPPAEVGSGNTIYF.

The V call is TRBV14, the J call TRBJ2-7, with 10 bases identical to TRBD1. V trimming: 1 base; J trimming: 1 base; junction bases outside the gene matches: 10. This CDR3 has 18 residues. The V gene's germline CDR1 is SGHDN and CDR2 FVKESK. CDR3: CASSQAVRDRGRSYEQYF. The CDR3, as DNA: TGTGCCAGCAGCCAAGCGGTGCGGGACAGGGGCAGGTCCTACGAGCAGTACTTC. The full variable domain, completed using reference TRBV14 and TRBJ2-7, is EAGVTQFPSHSVIEKGQTVTLRCDPISGHDNLYWYRRVMGKEIKFLLHFVKESKQDESGMPNNRFLAERTGGTYSTLKVQPAELEDSGVYFCASSQAVRDRGRSYEQYFGPGTRLTVT.

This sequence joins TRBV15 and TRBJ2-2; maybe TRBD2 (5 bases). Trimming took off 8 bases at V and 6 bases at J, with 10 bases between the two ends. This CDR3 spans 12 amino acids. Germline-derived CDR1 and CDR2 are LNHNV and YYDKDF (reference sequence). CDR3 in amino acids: CATGGPPGELFF. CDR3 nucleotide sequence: TGTGCCACCGGAGGCCCGCCCGGGGAGCTGTTTTTT.

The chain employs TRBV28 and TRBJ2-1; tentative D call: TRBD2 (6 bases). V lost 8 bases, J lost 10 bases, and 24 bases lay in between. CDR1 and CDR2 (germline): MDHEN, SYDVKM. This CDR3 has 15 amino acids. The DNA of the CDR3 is TGTGCCAGCCCTCAGTCGGCGGGGTCCAAAGGAGAGCAGTTCTTC. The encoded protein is CASPQSAGSKGEQFF. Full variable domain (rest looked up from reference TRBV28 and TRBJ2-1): DVKVTQSSRYLVKRTGEKVFLECVQDMDHENMFWYRQDPGLGLRLIYFSYDVKMKEKGDIPEGYSVSREKKERFSLILESASTNQTSMYLCASPQSAGSKGEQFFGPGTRLTVL.

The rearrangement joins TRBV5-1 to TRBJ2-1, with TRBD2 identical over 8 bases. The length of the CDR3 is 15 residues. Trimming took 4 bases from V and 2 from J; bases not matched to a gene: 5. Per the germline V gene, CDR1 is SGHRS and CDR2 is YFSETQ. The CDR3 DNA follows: TGCGCCAGCAGCATTTTAGCGGGAACCTACAATGAGCAGTTCTTC. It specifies CASSILAGTYNEQFF. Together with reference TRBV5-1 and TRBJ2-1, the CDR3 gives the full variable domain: KAGVTQTPRYLIKTRGQQVTLSCSPISGHRSVSWYQQTPGQGLQFLFEYFSETQRNKGNFPGRFSGRQFSNSRSEMNVSTLELGDSALYLCASSILAGTYNEQFFGPGTRLTVL.

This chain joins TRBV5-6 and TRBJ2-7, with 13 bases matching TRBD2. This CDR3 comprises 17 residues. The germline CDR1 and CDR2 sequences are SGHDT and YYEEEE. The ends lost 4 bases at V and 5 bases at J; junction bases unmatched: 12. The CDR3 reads CASSPHVRTSGSHEQYF. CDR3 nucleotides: TGTGCCAGCAGCCCGCACGTCAGGACTAGCGGGAGTCACGAGCAGTACTTC.

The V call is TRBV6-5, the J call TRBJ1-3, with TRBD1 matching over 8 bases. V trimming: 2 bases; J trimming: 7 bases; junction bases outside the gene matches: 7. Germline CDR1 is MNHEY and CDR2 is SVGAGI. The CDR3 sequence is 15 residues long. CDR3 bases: TGTGCCAGCAGTTACCGAGGACAGGGAGGCAACACCATATATTTT. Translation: CASSYRGQGGNTIYF.

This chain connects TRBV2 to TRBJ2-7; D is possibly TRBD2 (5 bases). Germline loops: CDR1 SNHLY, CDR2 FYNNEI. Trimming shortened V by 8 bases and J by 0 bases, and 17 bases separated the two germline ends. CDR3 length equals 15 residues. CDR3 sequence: CASRGPGKSSYEQYF. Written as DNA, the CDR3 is TGTGCCAGCCGAGGGCCGGGGAAAAGCTCCTACGAGCAGTACTTC.

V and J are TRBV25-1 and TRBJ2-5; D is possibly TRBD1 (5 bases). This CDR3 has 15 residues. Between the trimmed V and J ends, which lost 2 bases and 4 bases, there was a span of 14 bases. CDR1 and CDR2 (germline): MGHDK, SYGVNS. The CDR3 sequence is CASSEPRGTLETQYF. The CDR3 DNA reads TGTGCCAGCAGTGAACCAAGGGGAACACTAGAGACCCAGTACTTC.

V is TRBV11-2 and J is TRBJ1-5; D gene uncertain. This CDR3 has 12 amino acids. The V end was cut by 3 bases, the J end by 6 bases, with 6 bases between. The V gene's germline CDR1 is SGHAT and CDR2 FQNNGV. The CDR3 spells CASSLPGQPQHF. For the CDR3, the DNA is TGTGCCAGCAGCTTGCCGGGTCAGCCCCAGCATTTT. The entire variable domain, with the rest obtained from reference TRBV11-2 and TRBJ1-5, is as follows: EAGVAQSPRYKIIEKRQSVAFWCNPISGHATLYWYQQILGQGPKLLIQFQNNGVVDDSQLPKDRFSAERLKGVDSTLKIQPAKLEDSAVYLCASSLPGQPQHFGDGTRLSIL.

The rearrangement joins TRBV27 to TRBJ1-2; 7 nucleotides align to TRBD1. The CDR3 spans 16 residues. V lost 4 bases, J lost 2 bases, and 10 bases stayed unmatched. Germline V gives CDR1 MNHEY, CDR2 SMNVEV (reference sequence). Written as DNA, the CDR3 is TGTGCCAGCAGTTCCAGTCCCGGGACAGAGAACTATGGCTACACCTTC. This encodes CASSSSPGTENYGYTF.

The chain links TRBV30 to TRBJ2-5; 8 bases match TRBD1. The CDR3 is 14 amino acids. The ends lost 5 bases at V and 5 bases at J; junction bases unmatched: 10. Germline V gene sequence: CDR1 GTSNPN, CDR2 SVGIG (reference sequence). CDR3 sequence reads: CAWGGTGLYETQYF. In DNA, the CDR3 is TGTGCCTGGGGGGGGACAGGCTTATACGAGACCCAGTACTTC. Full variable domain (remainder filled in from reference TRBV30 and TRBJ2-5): SQTIHQWPATLVQPVGSPLSLECTVEGTSNPNLYWYRQAAGRGLQLLFYSVGIGQISSEVPQNLSASRPQDRQFILSSKKLLLSDSGFYLCAWGGTGLYETQYFGPGTRLLVL.

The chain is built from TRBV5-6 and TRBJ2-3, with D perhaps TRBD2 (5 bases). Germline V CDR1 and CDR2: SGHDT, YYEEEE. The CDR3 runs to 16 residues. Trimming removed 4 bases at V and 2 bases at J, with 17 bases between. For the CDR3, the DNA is TGTGCCAGCAGCCCCTGGATAGCGACGGTCACAGATACGCAGTATTTT. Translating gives CASSPWIATVTDTQYF.

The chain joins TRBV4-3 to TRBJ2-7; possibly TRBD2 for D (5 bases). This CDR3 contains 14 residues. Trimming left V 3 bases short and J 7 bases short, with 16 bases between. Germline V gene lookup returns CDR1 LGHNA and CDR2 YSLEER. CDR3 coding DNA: TGCGCCAGCAGCCATCTTACGGGGTTTGGGGAGCAGTACTTC. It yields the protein CASSHLTGFGEQYF.

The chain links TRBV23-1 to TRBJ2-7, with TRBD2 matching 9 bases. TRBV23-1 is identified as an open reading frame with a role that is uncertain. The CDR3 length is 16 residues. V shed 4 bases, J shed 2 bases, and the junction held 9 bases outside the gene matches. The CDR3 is CASSPLPGLAPYEQYF. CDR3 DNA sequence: TGCGCCAGCAGTCCATTGCCTGGACTAGCGCCCTACGAGCAGTACTTC.

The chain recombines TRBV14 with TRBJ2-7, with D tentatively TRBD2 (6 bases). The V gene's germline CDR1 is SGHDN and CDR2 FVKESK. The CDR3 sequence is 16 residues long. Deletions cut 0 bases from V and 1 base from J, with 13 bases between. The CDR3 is CASSQELAGRSYEQYF. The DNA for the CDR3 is TGTGCCAGCAGCCAAGAGTTGGCGGGAAGGTCCTACGAGCAGTACTTC. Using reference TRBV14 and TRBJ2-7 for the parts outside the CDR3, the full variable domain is EAGVTQFPSHSVIEKGQTVTLRCDPISGHDNLYWYRRVMGKEIKFLLHFVKESKQDESGMPNNRFLAERTGGTYSTLKVQPAELEDSGVYFCASSQELAGRSYEQYFGPGTRLTVT.

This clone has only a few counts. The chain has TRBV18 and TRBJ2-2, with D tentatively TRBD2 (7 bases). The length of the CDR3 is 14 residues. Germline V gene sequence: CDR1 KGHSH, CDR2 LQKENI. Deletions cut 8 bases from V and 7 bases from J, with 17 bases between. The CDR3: CASPRGGEDGELFF. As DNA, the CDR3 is TGTGCCAGCCCAAGGGGGGGCGAGGACGGGGAGCTGTTTTTT. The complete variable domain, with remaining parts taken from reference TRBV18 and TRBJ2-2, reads NAGVMQNPRHLVRRRGQEARLRCSPMKGHSHVYWYRQLPEEGLKFMVYLQKENIIDESGMPKERFSAEFPKEGPSILRIQQVVRGDSAAYFCASPRGGEDGELFFGEGSRLTVL.